These 13 T cell receptor beta chains originate from one sample sequenced in a study of T-cell reconstitution after alpha-beta-depleted transplantation in children. Library preparation (for TCRbeta) was performed with unique molecular identifiers. MiXCR was run by TCRdb on the PCR reads, yielding one entry per CDR3 protein. The data hold 280,000 or so distinct CDR3 sequences, with roughly 10% observed a single time. The sequencing here drew on peripheral blood, taken 180 days after TCRalphabeta/CD19-depleted stem cell transplant. These receptors were collected from a male patient aged 2-15 years who had a stem cell transplant for chronic granulomatous disease, so the T cells may come from the graft donor.

This clonotype was observed at least ten times. The V gene is TRBV5-1, the J gene TRBJ2-7, with D perhaps TRBD1 (6 bases). V was cut by 4 bases and J by 2 bases, with 13 bases left in between. Germline CDR1 is SGHRS and CDR2 is YFSETQ. CDR3 length: 14 amino acids. The CDR3 protein is CASSTGTLPYEQYF. The CDR3 bases are TGCGCCAGCAGCACCGGGACACTGCCCTACGAGCAGTACTTC.

This clonotype was detected ten times or more. This chain connects TRBV20-1 to TRBJ2-3; either TRBD1 or TRBD2 may supply D (5 bases each). V was cut by 1 base and J by 8 bases, with 13 bases left in between. Per germline, CDR1 DFQATT and CDR2 SNEGSKA (reference sequence). The CDR3 contains 13 residues. The CDR3 loop is CSARAAGTATQYF. The CDR3 nucleotides read TGCAGTGCTAGAGCTGCCGGGACGGCTACGCAGTATTTT.

The rearrangement links TRBV23-1 to TRBJ2-1, with 9 bases that match TRBD1. TRBV23-1 falls under the ORF class, with uncertain function. The CDR3 is 22 residues long. The V segment lost 4 bases and the J segment 2 bases; nucleotides outside the gene matches: 24. The CDR3 DNA sequence: TGCGCCAGCAGTCTTTACAGGGGGCCGAGTTACATGGCGGGAGTGACCTACAATGAGCAGTTCTTC. As protein: CASSLYRGPSYMAGVTYNEQFF.

At least ten counts were recorded for this clonotype. The V gene is TRBV24-1, the J gene TRBJ1-1; D might be TRBD1 (5 bases). Germline CDR1 and CDR2: KGHDR and SFDVKD. The CDR3 runs 13 residues. V was trimmed by 4 bases and J by 1 base, leaving 6 bases between them. Here the CDR3 reads CATSDRENTEAFF. The CDR3 DNA reads as TGTGCCACCAGTGACAGGGAGAACACTGAAGCTTTCTTT.

Comment on this clonotype: Just one base apart from a much larger clone, this may be a read error. The conserved phenylalanine or tryptophan normally closing the CDR3 is absent here, so this likely arose from a read error. It is unclear where the CDR3 begins or ends on the DNA, so no DNA is shown, and the CDR3 is as TCRdb lists it. The CDR3 loop reads CASSLATSGEYI. This sequence joins TRBV5-6 and TRBJ2-7; TRBD2 is taken as the D call from the table, unchecked against the DNA. The length of the CDR3 is 12 amino acids, counting both ends. Per germline, CDR1 SGHDT and CDR2 YYEEEE.

The chain employs TRBV7-3 and TRBJ2-2, with 8 bases aligning to TRBD2. CDR1 and CDR2 from the germline V gene are SGHTA and FQGTGA. The CDR3 covers 16 residues. With 1 base clipped from V and 2 bases from J, the junction kept 3 bases outside the gene matches. The CDR3 loop reads CASSLRREENTGELFF. In nucleotides, the CDR3 is TGTGCCAGCAGCTTAAGGCGGGAGGAAAACACCGGGGAGCTGTTTTTT.

In its sample, this clonotype was seen many times. The J gene is TRBJ2-1, the V gene TRBV19; 14 bases fit TRBD2. The J segment lost 4 bases and the V segment lost 9 bases, leaving 8 bases of the junction unmatched. The CDR3 runs to 16 residues. Germline loops: CDR1 LNHDA, CDR2 SQIVND (reference sequence). CDR3 protein: CASRLAGGPRYNEQFF. CDR3 nucleotide sequence: TGTGCCAGCAGACTAGCGGGAGGGCCGAGATACAATGAGCAGTTCTTC.

This clonotype was recorded at least ten times. J is TRBJ2-1 and V is TRBV5-5; D is possibly TRBD1 (6 bases). V was trimmed by 0 bases and J by 6 bases, leaving 13 bases between them. Germline V lookup: CDR1 SGHKS, CDR2 YYEKEE (reference sequence). The CDR3 has 15 residues. The CDR3 bases are TGTGCCAGCAGCTTGGACAGGGTTCTTCTCAATGAGCAGTTCTTC. Its translation: CASSLDRVLLNEQFF.

The table lists this clonotype with many counts. This sequence joins TRBV15 and TRBJ2-7; D perhaps matches TRBD2 (5 bases). The CDR3 runs 14 residues. V lost 5 bases and J 0 bases, leaving 11 bases between the germline ends. Germline CDR1 is LNHNV and CDR2 is YYDKDF (reference sequence). CDR3 nucleotide sequence: TGTGCCACCAGCGCCGGGGAGAGCTCCTACGAGCAGTACTTC. It yields the protein CATSAGESSYEQYF.

This clonotype was observed at least ten times. V usage is TRBV4-3 and J usage is TRBJ2-5, with D possibly matching TRBD1 (6 bases). Germline V gene lookup returns CDR1 LGHNA and CDR2 YSLEER. There are 18 residues in the CDR3. V dropped 4 bases and J dropped 3 bases, with 24 bases sitting between them. The CDR3 loop is CASSLRWGRSMQEETQYF. The CDR3 bases are TGCGCCAGCAGCCTCCGTTGGGGGCGGAGCATGCAGGAAGAGACCCAGTACTTC.

This clonotype was seen ten or more times. The chain recombines TRBV9 with TRBJ2-5; the D gene could be TRBD1 or TRBD2 (6 bases each). In germline, CDR1 is SGDLS, CDR2 YYNGEE. CDR3 length equals 15 residues. V lost 1 base, J lost 2 bases, and 12 bases lay in between. Here the CDR3 reads CASSVSGGGQETQYF. CDR3 in DNA: TGTGCCAGCAGCGTATCCGGGGGCGGGCAAGAGACCCAGTACTTC.

In its sample, this clonotype was seen many times. The chain has TRBV28 and TRBJ2-5; possibly TRBD1 for D (5 bases). The CDR3 is made up of 15 amino acids. Germline lookup yields CDR1 MDHEN and CDR2 SYDVKM. The V end was cut by 7 bases, the J end by 5 bases, with 20 bases between. CDR3 coding DNA: TGTGCCAGCATCGAGGACACTCCCCCAAGGGAGACCCAGTACTTC. Translating it yields CASIEDTPPRETQYF.

This clonotype was counted at least ten times. The genes are TRBV20-1 and TRBJ1-5, with D unresolved. Trimming shortened V by 1 base and J by 4 bases, and 11 bases separated the two germline ends. The CDR3 has 14 residues. CDR1 DFQATT and CDR2 SNEGSKA come from the germline V gene (reference sequence). As DNA, the CDR3 is TGCAGTGCTAGAGCGTTGGGTGTGAATCAGCCCCAGCATTTT. Translating it yields CSARALGVNQPQHF.